This record concerns one T cell receptor (beta chain) sequence. Its specificity is not known. This entry comes from a study of PD-1 blockade in mismatch repair-deficient tumors. Study-level background: Patients had about a dozen mismatch repair-deficient cancer types, all previously treated and progressing.

The CDR3 runs to 17 residues. V shed 0 bases and J 2 bases; nucleotides not matched to a gene: 7. In germline, CDR1 is SGDLS, CDR2 YYNGEE. TCR sequencing covered a few patients who responded to pembrolizumab. General observations from the study: After pembrolizumab, tumor-resident clones rose rapidly, then generally contracted before radiologic responses.

Only in-frame clones appear in the TCRdb table, and some are missing; sequencing was by immunoSEQ multiplex PCR. The repertoire consists of under 50,000 clones, with approximately 80% occurring once and the leading ten covering approximately 0.98%. This sequence originates from an adult with mismatch repair-deficient cancer. The starting material was PBMCs, obtained about 40 weeks after starting pembrolizumab. The chain carries TRBV9 and TRBJ2-3; 9 nucleotides match TRBD2. The DNA of the CDR3 is TGTGCCAGCAGCGTAGCGTACCAGCGGGGGGTCACAGATACGCAGTATTTT. Amino acid sequence: CASSVAYQRGVTDTQYF.